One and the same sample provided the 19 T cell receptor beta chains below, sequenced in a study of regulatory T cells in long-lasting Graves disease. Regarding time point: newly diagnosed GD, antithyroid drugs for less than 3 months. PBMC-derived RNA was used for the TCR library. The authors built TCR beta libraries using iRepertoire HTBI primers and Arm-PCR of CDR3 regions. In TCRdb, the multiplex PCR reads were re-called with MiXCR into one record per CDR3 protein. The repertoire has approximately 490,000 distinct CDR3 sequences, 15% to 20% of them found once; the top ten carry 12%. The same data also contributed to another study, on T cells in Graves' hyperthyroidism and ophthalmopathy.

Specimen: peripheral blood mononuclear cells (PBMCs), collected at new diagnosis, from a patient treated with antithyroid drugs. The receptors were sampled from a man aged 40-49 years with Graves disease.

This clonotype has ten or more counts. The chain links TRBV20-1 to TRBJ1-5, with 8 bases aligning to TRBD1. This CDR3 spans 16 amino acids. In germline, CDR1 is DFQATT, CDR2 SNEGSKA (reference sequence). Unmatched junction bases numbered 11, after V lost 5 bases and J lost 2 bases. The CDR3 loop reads CSAFGTGTRGNQPQHF. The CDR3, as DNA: TGCAGTGCTTTCGGGACAGGAACTCGAGGCAATCAGCCCCAGCATTTT.

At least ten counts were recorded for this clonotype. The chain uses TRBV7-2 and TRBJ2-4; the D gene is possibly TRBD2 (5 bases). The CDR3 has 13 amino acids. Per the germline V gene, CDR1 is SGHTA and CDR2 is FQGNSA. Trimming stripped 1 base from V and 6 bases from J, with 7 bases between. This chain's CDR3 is CASSLEAGNIQYF. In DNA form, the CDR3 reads TGTGCCAGCAGCTTAGAGGCGGGAAACATTCAGTACTTC.

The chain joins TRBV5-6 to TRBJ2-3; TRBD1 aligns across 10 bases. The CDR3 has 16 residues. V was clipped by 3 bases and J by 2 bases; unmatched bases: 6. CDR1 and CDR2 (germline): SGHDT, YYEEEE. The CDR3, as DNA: TGTGCCAGCAGCTATACCGGGACAGGGGACACAGATACGCAGTATTTT. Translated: CASSYTGTGDTDTQYF.

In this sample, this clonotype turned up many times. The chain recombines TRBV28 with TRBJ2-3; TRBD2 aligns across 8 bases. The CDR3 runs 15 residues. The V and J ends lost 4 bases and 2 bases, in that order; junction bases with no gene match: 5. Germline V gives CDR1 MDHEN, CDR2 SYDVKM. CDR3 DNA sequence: TGTGCCAGCAGTTCCTCAGCGGGAGACACAGATACGCAGTATTTT. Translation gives CASSSSAGDTDTQYF.

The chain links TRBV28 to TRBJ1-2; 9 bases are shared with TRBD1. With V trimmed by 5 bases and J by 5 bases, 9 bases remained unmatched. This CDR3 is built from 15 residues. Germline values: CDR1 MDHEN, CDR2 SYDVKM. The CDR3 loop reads CASSHRTGAQYGYTF. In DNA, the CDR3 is TGTGCCAGCAGTCACCGGACAGGGGCCCAGTATGGCTACACCTTC.

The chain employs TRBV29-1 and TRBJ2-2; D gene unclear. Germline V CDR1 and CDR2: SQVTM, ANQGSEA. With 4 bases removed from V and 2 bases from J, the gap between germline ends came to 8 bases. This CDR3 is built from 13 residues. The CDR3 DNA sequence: TGCAGCGTTGTTCACAGAAACACCGGGGAGCTGTTTTTT. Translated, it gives CSVVHRNTGELFF.

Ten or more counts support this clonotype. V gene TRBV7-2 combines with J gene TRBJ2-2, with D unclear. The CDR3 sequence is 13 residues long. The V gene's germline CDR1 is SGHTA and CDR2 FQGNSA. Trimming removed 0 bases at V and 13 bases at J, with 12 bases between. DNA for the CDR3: TGTGCCAGCAGCTTAGCGCGTGATAGAGGGCTGTTTTTT. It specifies CASSLARDRGLFF.

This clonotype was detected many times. Written as DNA, the CDR3 is TGTGCCAGCTTAGCGGGAGTACGGGGTGAGCAGTTCTTC. It codes for CASLAGVRGEQFF. This rearrangement joins TRBV2 to TRBJ2-1, with 9 nucleotides matching TRBD2. This CDR3 spans 13 amino acids. Germline V gene data show CDR1 as SNHLY and CDR2 as FYNNEI. With 8 bases clipped from V and 9 bases from J, the junction kept 8 bases outside the gene matches.

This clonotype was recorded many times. CDR3 DNA: TGTGCCAGCAGCCCTGGACAGGCCTTGGGCGGACTGTTTTTT. It encodes CASSPGQALGGLFF. The chain is built from TRBV3-1 and TRBJ1-4; 7 bases align to TRBD1. The CDR3 length is 14 residues. Germline V gene data show CDR1 as LGHDT and CDR2 as YNNKEL (reference sequence). The trim removed 4 bases at V and 13 bases at J, leaving 12 bases unmatched.

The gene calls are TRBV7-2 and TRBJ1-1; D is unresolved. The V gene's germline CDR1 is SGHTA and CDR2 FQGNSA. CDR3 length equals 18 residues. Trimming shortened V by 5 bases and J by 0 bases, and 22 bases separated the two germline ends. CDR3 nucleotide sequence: TGTGCCAGCAGCCAAGTGCCCGGGCCTCGACGATTGAACACTGAAGCTTTCTTT. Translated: CASSQVPGPRRLNTEAFF.

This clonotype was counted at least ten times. Here the CDR3 DNA reads TGTGCCTCCCCGGCCGGACTCGCCTACAATGAGCAGTTCTTC. Translating gives CASPAGLAYNEQFF. The chain has TRBV7-9 and TRBJ2-1; a weak D match, TRBD2 (5 bases). This CDR3 has 14 amino acids. Per germline, CDR1 SEHNR and CDR2 FQNEAQ (reference sequence). V gave up 11 bases and J gave up 2 bases, with 16 bases separating them.

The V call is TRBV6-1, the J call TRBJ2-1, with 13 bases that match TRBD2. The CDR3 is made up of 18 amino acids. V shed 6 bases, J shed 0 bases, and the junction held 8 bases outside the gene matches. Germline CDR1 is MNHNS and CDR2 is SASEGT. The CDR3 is CASSPGLAGLSSYNEQFF. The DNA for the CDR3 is TGTGCCAGCAGCCCGGGACTAGCGGGGCTGAGCTCCTACAATGAGCAGTTCTTC.

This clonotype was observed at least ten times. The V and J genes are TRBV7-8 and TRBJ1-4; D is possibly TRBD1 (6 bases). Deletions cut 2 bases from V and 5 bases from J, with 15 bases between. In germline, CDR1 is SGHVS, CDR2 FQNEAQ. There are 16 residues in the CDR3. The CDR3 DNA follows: TGTGCCAGCAGCTTAAGGTCGAGGGGGTCAAATGAAAAACTGTTTTTT. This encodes CASSLRSRGSNEKLFF.

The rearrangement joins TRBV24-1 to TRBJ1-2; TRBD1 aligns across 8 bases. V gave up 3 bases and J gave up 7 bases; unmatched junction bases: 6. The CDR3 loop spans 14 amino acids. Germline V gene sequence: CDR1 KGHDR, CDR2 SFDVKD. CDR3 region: CATSDGRGRAGYTF. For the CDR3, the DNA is TGTGCCACCAGTGATGGCAGGGGGCGGGCTGGCTACACCTTC.

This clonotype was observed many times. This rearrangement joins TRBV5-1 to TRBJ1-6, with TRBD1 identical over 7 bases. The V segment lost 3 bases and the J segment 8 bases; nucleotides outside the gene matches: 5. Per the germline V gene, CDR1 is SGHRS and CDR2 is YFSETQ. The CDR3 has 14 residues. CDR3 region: CASSWSGGDSPLHF. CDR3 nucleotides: TGCGCCAGCAGCTGGTCAGGGGGAGATTCACCCCTCCACTTT.

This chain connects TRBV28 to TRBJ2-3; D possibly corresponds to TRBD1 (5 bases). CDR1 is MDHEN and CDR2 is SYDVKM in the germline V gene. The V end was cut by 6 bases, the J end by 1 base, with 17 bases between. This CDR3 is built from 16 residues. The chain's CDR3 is CASSLAVGAGTDTQYF. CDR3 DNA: TGTGCCAGCAGCTTAGCCGTTGGGGCGGGCACAGATACGCAGTATTTT.

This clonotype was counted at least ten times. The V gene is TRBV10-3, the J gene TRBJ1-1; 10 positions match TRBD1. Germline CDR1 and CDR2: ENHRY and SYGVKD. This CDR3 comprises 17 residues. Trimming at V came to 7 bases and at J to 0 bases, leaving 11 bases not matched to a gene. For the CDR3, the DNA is TGTGCCATCACCCGCGAGACAGGGGGCGACATGAACACTGAAGCTTTCTTT. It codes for CAITRETGGDMNTEAFF.

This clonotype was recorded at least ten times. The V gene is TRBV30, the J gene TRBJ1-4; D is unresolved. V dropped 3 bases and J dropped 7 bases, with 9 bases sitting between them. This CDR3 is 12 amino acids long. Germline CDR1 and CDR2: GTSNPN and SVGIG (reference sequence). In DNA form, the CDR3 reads TGTGCCTGGAGCCTGGAGGGTGAAAAACTGTTTTTT. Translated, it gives CAWSLEGEKLFF.

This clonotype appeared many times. CDR3 bases: TGTGCCAGCAGCCTGGGGGAAACTAGGAATCCCGGGGAGCTGTTTTTT. It encodes CASSLGETRNPGELFF. The chain carries TRBV12-3 or TRBV12-4 and TRBJ2-2; D may correspond to TRBD1 or TRBD2 (5 bases each). This CDR3 spans 16 amino acids. V was trimmed by 6 bases and J by 6 bases, leaving 20 bases between them.